One and the same sample provided the 4 T cell receptor beta chains below, sequenced in a study of OX40 agonist ivuxolimab in advanced cancers. Assay used: immunoSEQ multiplex PCR; TCRdb lists only in-frame clones, some missing. The repertoire holds around 22,000 clones, with 86% as singletons. Sequencing was performed on CD4+ or CD8+ T cells sorted from blood, taken in a trial of the OX40 agonist ivuxolimab. These receptors were obtained from an adult with an advanced solid tumor such as melanoma, head and neck, liver or kidney cancer.

This clone was recorded once. The chain is built from TRBV28 and TRBJ1-1; 8 bases fit TRBD1. Germline V gene lookup returns CDR1 MDHEN and CDR2 SYDVKM. V shed 5 bases, J shed 6 bases, and the junction held 8 bases outside the gene matches. The CDR3 length is 14 residues. The CDR3: CASSLQGGNPEAFF. DNA of the CDR3: TGTGCCAGCAGTCTACAGGGGGGAAATCCTGAAGCTTTCTTT.

V and J are TRBV5-1 and TRBJ2-2; 10 nucleotides line up with TRBD2. This CDR3 has 14 amino acids. Germline values: CDR1 SGHRS, CDR2 YFSETQ. With 5 bases clipped from V and 4 bases from J, the junction kept 2 bases outside the gene matches. Here the CDR3 DNA reads TGCGCCAGCAGAGGGACTAGCGCCACCGGGGAGCTGTTTTTT. It translates to CASRGTSATGELFF.

This chain uses TRBV6-6 with TRBJ1-5; 7 bases align to TRBD1. The CDR3 is 15 residues long. J gave up 3 bases and V 5 bases, and 7 bases lay outside the gene matches. The V gene's germline CDR1 is MNHNY and CDR2 SVGAGI (reference sequence). CDR3: CASSGYRGPNQPQHF. Here the CDR3 DNA reads TGTGCCAGCAGTGGCTACAGGGGACCCAATCAGCCCCAGCATTTT.

The rearrangement joins TRBV6-5 to TRBJ1-2; TRBD1 aligns across 8 bases. The CDR3 contains 15 residues. V shed 6 bases, J shed 4 bases, and the junction held 10 bases outside the gene matches. CDR1 and CDR2 (germline): MNHEY, SVGAGI. In nucleotides, the CDR3 is TGTGCCAGCAGATGGGACAGGCCGGTAGGCTATGGCTACACCTTC. Translating it yields CASRWDRPVGYGYTF.